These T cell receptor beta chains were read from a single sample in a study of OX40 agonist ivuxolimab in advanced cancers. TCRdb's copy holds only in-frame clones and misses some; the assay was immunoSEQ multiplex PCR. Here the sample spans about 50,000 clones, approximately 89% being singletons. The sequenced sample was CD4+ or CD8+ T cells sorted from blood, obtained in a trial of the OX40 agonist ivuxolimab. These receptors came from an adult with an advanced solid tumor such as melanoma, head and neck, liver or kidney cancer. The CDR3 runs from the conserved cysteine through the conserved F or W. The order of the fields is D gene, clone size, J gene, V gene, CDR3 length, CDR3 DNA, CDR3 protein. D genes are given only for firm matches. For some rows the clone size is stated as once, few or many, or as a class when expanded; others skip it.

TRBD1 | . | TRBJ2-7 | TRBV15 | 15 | TGTGCCACCAGCAGAGGGTGGACAGGGAGTGACGAGCAGTACTTC | CATSRGWTGSDEQYF
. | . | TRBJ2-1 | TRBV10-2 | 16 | TGCGCCAGCAGTCCATTCCGGACTCGCTCCTACAATGAGCAGTTCTTC | CASSPFRTRSYNEQFF
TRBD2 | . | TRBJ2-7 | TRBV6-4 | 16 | TGTGCCAGCAGCCACAGACTAGCGGAAGTATGTTTGGAGCAGTACTTC | CASSHRLAEVCLEQYF
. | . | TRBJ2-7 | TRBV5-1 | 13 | TGCGCCAGCTCAGTGAATCGAGACTACGAGCAGTACTTC | CASSVNRDYEQYF
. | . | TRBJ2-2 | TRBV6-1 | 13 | TGTGCCAGCAGTGGGATGAACACCGGGGAGCTGTTTTTT | CASSGMNTGELFF
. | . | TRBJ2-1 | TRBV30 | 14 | TGTGCCTGGTCCGAAGGGGGGGGGATCAATGAGCAGTTCTTC | CAWSEGGGINEQFF
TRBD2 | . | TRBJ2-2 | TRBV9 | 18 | TGTGCCAGCAGCGTACCGACTAGCGGGGGGCTCTCCACCGGGGAGCTGTTTTTT | CASSVPTSGGLSTGELFF
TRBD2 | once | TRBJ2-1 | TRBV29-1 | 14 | TGCAGCGTTGAATGGCTAGCGGTAAGCAATGAGCAGTTCTTC | CSVEWLAVSNEQFF
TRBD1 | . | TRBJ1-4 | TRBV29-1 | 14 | TGCAGCGTTGGGGACAGTGCAACTAATGAAAAACTGTTTTTT | CSVGDSATNEKLFF
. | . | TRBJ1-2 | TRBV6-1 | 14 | TGTGCCAGCAGTGAACTGGTAGGGTACTATGGCTACACCTTC | CASSELVGYYGYTF
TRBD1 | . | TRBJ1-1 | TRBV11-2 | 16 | TGTGCCAGCAGCCATATACAGGGGGGGATGAACACTGAAGCTTTCTTT | CASSHIQGGMNTEAFF
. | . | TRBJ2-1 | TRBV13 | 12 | TGTGCCAGCAGCAAACCTGTGTCTGAGCAGTTCTTC | CASSKPVSEQFF
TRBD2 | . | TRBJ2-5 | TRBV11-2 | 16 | TGTGCCAGCAGCTCCCGACTAGCGGGAGGGGGGGAGACCCAGTACTTC | CASSSRLAGGGETQYF
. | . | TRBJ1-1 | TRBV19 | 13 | TGTGCCAGTAGAGCAGTTTTTGACACTGAAGCTTTCTTT | CASRAVFDTEAFF
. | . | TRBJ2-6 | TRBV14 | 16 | TGTGCCAGCAGCCACGGGAGCTACTCTGGGGCCAACGTCCTGACTTTC | CASSHGSYSGANVLTF
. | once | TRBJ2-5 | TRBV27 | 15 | TGTGCCAGCAGTTCGGGATTACCGGGGTGGGAGACCCAGTACTTC | CASSSGLPGWETQYF
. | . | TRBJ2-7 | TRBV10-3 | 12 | TGTGCCATCCTGGGAGGTGACTACGAGCAGTACTTC | CAILGGDYEQYF
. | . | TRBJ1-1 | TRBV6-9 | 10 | TGTGCCAGCGGGAACACTGAAGCTTTCTTT | CASGNTEAFF
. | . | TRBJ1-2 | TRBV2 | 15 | TGTGCCAGCAAAGATCCGCGGACTGTTAACTATGGCTACACCTTC | CASKDPRTVNYGYTF
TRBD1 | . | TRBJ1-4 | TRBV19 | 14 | TGTGCCAGTAGTATTGTCGCAGGGGGAAAAAAACTGTTTTTT | CASSIVAGGKKLFF
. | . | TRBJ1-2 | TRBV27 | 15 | TGTGCCAGCAGTTTATCCCCCGCGGCCGCATTTGGCTACACCTTC | CASSLSPAAAFGYTF
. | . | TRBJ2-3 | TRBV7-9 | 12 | TGTGCCAGCAGCGGTATCGCCCAGACGCAGTATTTT | CASSGIAQTQYF
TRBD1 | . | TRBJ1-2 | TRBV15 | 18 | TGTGCCACCAGCAGAGTCTGGGACAGCGGATTAGCTAACTATGGCTACACCTTC | CATSRVWDSGLANYGYTF
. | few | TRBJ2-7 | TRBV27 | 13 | TGTGCCAGCAGCTCCCTAGCCTCCTACGAGCAGTACTTC | CASSSLASYEQYF
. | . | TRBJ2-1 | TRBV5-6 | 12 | TGTGCCAGCAGCTTGGCTTACAATGAGCAGTTCTTC | CASSLAYNEQFF
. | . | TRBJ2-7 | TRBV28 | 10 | TGTGCCAGCAGTATCAACGAGCAGTACTTC | CASSINEQYF
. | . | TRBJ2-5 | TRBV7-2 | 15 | TGTGCCAGCAGCTTAGACTTTGCCAGCCAAGAGACCCAGTACTTC | CASSLDFASQETQYF
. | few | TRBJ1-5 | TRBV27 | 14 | TGTGCCAGCAGTACAGGGTCGAGCAATCAGCCCCAGCATTTT | CASSTGSSNQPQHF
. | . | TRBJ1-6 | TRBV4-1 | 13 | TGCGCCAGCAGCCAAGATCCGGATTCGGTCCTCCACTTT | CASSQDPDSVLHF
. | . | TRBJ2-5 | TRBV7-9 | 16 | TGTGCCAGCAGCTCCCTTTACCTTGAGGACCAAGAGACCCAGTACTTC | CASSSLYLEDQETQYF
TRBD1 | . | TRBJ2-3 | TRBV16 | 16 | TGTGCCAGCAGCCAACCCCCACCGACAGGGGGAGATACGCAGTATTTT | CASSQPPPTGGDTQYF